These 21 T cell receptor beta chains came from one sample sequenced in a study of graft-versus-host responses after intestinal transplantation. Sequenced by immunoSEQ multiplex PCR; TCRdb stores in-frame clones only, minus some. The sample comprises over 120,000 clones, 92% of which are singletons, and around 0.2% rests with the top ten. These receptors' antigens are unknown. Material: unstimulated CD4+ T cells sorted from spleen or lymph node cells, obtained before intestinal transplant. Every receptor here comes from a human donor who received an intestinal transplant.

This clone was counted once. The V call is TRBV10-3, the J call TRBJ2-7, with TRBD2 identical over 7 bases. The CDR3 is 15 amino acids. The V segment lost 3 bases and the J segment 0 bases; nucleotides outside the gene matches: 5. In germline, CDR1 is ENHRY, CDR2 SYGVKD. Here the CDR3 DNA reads TGTGCCATCAGTGACTTAGCGGGTAGCTCCTACGAGCAGTACTTC. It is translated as CAISDLAGSSYEQYF.

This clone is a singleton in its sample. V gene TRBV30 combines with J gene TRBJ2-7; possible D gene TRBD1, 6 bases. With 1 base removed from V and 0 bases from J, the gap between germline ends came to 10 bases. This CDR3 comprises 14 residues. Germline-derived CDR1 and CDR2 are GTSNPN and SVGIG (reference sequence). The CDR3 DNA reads TGTGCCTGGAGTGCCCTAGGGGGCTCCTACGAGCAGTACTTC. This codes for CAWSALGGSYEQYF.

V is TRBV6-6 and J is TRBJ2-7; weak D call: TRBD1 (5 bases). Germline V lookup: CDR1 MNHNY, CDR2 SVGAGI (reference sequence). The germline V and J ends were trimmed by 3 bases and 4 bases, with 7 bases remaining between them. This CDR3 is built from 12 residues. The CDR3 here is CASSYDRYEQYF. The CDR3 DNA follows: TGTGCCAGCAGTTATGACAGATACGAGCAGTACTTC.

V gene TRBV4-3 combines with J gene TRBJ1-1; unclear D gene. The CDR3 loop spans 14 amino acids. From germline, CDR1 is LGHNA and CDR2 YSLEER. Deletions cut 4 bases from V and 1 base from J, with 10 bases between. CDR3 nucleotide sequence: TGCGCCAGCAGCCCACGGACGGGGAACACTGAAGCTTTCTTT. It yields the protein CASSPRTGNTEAFF.

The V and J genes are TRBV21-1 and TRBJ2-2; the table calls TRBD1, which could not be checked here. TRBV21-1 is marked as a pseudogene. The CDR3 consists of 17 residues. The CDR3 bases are TGTGCCAGCAGCGGACGCCTAGGGGGACACGCCACCGGGGAGCTGTTTTTT. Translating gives CASSGRLGGHATGELFF.

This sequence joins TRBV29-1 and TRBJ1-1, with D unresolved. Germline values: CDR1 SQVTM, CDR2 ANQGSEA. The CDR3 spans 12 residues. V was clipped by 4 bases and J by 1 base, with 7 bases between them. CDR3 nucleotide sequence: TGCAGCGTTGGACTTAAGAACACTGAAGCTTTCTTT. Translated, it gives CSVGLKNTEAFF.

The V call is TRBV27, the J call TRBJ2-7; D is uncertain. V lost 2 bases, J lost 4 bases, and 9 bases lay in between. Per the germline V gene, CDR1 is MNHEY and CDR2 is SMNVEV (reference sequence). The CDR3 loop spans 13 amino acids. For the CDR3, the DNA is TGTGCCAGCAGTTTAAGACAAGGGTACGAGCAGTACTTC. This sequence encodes CASSLRQGYEQYF.

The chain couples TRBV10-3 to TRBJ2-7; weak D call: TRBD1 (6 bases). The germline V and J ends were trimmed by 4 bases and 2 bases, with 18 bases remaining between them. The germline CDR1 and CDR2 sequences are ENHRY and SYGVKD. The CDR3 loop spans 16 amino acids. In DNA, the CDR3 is TGTGCCATCAGTGCCCATACAGGGAGTGGTGCCTACGAGCAGTACTTC. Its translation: CAISAHTGSGAYEQYF.

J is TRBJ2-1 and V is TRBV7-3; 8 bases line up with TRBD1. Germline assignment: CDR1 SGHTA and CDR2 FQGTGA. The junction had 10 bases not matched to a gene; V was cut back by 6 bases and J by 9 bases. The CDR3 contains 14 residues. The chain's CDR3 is CASRQGASHGEQFF. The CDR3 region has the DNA TGTGCCAGCAGGCAGGGGGCGAGTCATGGTGAGCAGTTCTTC.

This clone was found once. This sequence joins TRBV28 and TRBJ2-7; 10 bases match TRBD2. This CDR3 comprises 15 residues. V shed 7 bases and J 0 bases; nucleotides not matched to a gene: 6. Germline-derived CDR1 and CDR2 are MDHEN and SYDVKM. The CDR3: CASTWTSGSSYEQYF. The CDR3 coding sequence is TGTGCCAGCACCTGGACTAGCGGAAGCTCCTACGAGCAGTACTTC.

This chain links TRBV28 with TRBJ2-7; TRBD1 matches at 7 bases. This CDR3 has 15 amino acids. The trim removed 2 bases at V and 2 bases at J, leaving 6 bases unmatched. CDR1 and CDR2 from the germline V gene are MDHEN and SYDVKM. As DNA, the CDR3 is TGTGCCAGCAGTTTAAAGACAGGGTTCGCCTACGAGCAGTACTTC. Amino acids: CASSLKTGFAYEQYF.

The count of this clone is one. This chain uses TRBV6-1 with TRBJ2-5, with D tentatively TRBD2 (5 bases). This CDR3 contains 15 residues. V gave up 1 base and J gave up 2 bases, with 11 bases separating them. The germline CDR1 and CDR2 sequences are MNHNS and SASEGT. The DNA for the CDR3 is TGTGCCAGCAGTGAAGTAGGCGGGCAACAAGAGACCCAGTACTTC. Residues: CASSEVGGQQETQYF.

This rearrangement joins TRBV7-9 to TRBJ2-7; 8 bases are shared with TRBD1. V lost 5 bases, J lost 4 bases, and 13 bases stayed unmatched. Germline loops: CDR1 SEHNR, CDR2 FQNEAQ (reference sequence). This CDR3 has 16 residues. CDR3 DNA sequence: TGTGCCAGCAGCCCACAAGGACAGGGTAGGGTGTACGAGCAGTACTTC. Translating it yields CASSPQGQGRVYEQYF.

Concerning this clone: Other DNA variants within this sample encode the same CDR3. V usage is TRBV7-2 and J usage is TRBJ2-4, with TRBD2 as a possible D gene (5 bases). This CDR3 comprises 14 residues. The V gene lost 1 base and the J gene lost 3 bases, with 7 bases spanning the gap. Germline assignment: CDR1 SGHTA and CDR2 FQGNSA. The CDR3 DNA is TGTGCCAGCAGCTTAGGGACTCTCAAAAACATTCAGTACTTC. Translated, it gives CASSLGTLKNIQYF.

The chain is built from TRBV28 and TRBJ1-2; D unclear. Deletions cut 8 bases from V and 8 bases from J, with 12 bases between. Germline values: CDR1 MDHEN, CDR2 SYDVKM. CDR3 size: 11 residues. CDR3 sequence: CASAASEGYTF. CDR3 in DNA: TGTGCCAGCGCCGCTAGCGAGGGCTACACCTTC.

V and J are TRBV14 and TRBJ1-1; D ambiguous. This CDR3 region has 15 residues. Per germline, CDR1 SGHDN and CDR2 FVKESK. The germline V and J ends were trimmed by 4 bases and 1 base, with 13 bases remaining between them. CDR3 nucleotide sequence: TGTGCCAGCAGCCCCGGGAGGTTTCCGAACACTGAAGCTTTCTTT. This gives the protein CASSPGRFPNTEAFF. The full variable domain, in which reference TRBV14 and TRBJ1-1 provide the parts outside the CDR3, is EAGVTQFPSHSVIEKGQTVTLRCDPISGHDNLYWYRRVMGKEIKFLLHFVKESKQDESGMPNNRFLAERTGGTYSTLKVQPAELEDSGVYFCASSPGRFPNTEAFFGQGTRLTVV.

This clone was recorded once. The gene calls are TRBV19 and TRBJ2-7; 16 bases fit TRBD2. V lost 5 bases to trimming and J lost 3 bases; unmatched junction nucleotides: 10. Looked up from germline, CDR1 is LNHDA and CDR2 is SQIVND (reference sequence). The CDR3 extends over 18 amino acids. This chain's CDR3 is CASSPGLAGGPLNYEQYF. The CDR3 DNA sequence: TGTGCCAGTAGTCCGGGACTAGCGGGAGGGCCGCTGAACTACGAGCAGTACTTC.

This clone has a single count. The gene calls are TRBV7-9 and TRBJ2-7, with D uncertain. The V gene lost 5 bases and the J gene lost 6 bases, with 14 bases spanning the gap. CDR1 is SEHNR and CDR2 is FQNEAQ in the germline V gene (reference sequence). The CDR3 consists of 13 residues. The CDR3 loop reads CASSRRPSGEQYF. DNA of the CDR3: TGTGCCAGCAGCCGACGACCCTCGGGCGAGCAGTACTTC.

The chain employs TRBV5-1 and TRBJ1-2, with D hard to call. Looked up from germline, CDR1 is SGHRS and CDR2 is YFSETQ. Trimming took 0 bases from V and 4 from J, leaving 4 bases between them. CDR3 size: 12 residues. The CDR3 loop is CASSLGFYGYTF. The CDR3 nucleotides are TGCGCCAGCAGCTTGGGATTCTATGGCTACACCTTC.

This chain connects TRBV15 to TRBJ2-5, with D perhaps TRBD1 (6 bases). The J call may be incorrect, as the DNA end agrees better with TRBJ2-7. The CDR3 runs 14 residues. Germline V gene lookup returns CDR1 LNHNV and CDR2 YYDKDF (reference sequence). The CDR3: CATSRDTMAYEQYF. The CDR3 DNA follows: TGTGCCACCTCCCGGGACACCATGGCCTACGAGCAGTACTTC.

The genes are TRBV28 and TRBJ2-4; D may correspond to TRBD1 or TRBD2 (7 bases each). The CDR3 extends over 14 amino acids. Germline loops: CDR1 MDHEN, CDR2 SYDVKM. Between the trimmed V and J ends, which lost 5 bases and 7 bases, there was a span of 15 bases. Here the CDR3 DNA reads TGTGCCAGCAGTGCTCAGGGGGGGACGAACATTCAGTACTTC. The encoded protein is CASSAQGGTNIQYF.